This TCR beta chain was obtained from a study of T cells after yellow fever vaccination. Germline loops: CDR1 SGHVS, CDR2 FNYEAQ. V gave up 5 bases and J gave up 8 bases; unmatched junction bases: 6. This CDR3 spans 15 amino acids. Study-wide findings and caveats: Contaminants from the bulk population, in the form of abundant clonotypes, could be found in FACS-sorted repertoires. Peaking faster, on day 5 versus 15, the secondary response was nonetheless weaker.

With regard to this clonotype: The antigen is not known.

TCRdb recomputed calls from the 5' RACE reads with MiXCR, one row per CDR3 protein. The profile shows tens of thousands of distinct CDR3 sequences, more than 6.5% of them singletons. The sequence came from a man aged 18 to 30 who received the YFV17D yellow fever vaccine. The source material was CD8+ T cells sorted from PBMCs, sampled 35 to 50 days after the first yellow fever vaccination. This sequence joins TRBV7-6 and TRBJ2-1; 13 nucleotides agree with TRBD2. The CDR3 region has the DNA TGTGCCAGCAGCCTCTGGACTAGCGGGGGCGATGAGCAGTTCTTC. It is translated as CASSLWTSGGDEQFF.